Following are 18 T cell receptor beta chains from one sample sequenced in a study of OX40 agonist ivuxolimab in advanced cancers. Library preparation used the immunoSEQ multiplex PCR assay. TCRdb holds this immuneACCESS table with in-frame rearrangements only. Some clones are missing; in checked studies, unresolved V genes explain under half, and the rest has no known cause. This sample gives about 21,000 clones in total; 65% to 90% of them show up just once. 3.1% of the sample goes to the ten largest clones. Specimen: CD4+ or CD8+ T cells sorted from blood, collected in a trial of the OX40 agonist ivuxolimab. The receptors derive from an adult with an advanced solid tumor such as melanoma, head and neck, liver or kidney cancer.

The chain carries TRBV10-2 and TRBJ2-1, with 8 bases identical to TRBD1. Germline CDR1 WSHSY, CDR2 SAAADI. CDR3 length: 15 residues. The ends lost 0 bases at V and 5 bases at J; junction bases unmatched: 3. CDR3 sequence (DNA): TGCGCCAGCAGTGAGTCGGACAGGGTCGACAATGAGCAGTTCTTC. It specifies CASSESDRVDNEQFF.

This clone was seen just once. J is TRBJ1-2 and V is TRBV5-7; perhaps TRBD1 as D (5 bases). TRBV5-7 belongs to the ORF category, with a function that is uncertain. This CDR3 is 12 amino acids long. Deletions cut 10 bases from V and 7 bases from J, with 17 bases between. The CDR3 loop reads CAPPGGGVGYTF. Written as DNA, the CDR3 is TGTGCCCCTCCCGGGGGGGGAGTTGGCTACACCTTC.

This sequence joins TRBV19 and TRBJ1-4; no reliable D call. V was clipped by 4 bases and J by 0 bases, with 9 bases between them. Germline assignment: CDR1 LNHDA and CDR2 SQIVND (reference sequence). The length of the CDR3 is 15 residues. CDR3 nucleotides: TGTGCCAGTAGTACAGGATTTTCAACTAATGAAAAACTGTTTTTT. This encodes CASSTGFSTNEKLFF. The full variable domain, its missing parts supplied by reference TRBV19 and TRBJ1-4, is DGGITQSPKYLFRKEGQNVTLSCEQNLNHDAMYWYRQDPGQGLRLIYYSQIVNDFQKGDIAEGYSVSREKKESFPLTVTSAQKNPTAFYLCASSTGFSTNEKLFFGSGTQLSVL.

The chain recombines TRBV5-1 with TRBJ1-3; TRBD1 matches at 8 bases. The CDR3 is 19 residues long. Germline V gene data show CDR1 as SGHRS and CDR2 as YFSETQ. The junction had 14 bases not matched to a gene; V was cut back by 3 bases and J by 0 bases. CDR3 DNA sequence: TGCGCCAGCAGCTCGAAACCGACAGGGGCCGATTCCTCTGGAAACACCATATATTTT. The encoded protein is CASSSKPTGADSSGNTIYF.

The genes are TRBV11-2 and TRBJ1-6; no firm D call. The CDR3 spans 13 residues. V was shortened by 7 bases and J by 3 bases, with 7 bases between the two germline ends. The V gene's germline CDR1 is SGHAT and CDR2 FQNNGV. CDR3 nucleotides: TGTGCCAGCACCTTCGGCTATAATTCACCCCTCCACTTT. It yields the protein CASTFGYNSPLHF.

The chain links TRBV5-1 to TRBJ2-5; 9 bases line up with TRBD1. The DNA end favors TRBJ2-7, so the J call may be wrong. CDR3 length equals 13 residues. CDR1 is SGHRS and CDR2 is YFSETQ in the germline V gene. CDR3 DNA sequence: TGCGCCAGCAGTACGGGACAGGGCTACGAGCAGTACTTC. Amino acids: CASSTGQGYEQYF.

The chain couples TRBV2 to TRBJ2-6; TRBD1 or TRBD2 may be the D gene (5 bases each). This CDR3 region has 15 residues. Germline CDR1 is SNHLY and CDR2 is FYNNEI. V lost 4 bases and J 0 bases, leaving 7 bases between the germline ends. CDR3 nucleotides: TGTGCCAGCAGTGGGGGGAACTCTGGGGCCAACGTCCTGACTTTC. It yields the protein CASSGGNSGANVLTF.

V is TRBV9 and J is TRBJ1-6; 8 bases fit TRBD1. CDR3 length equals 14 residues. Germline V gene data show CDR1 as SGDLS and CDR2 as YYNGEE. V shed 4 bases and J 9 bases; nucleotides not matched to a gene: 6. CDR3 DNA sequence: TGTGCCAGCAGCCCCCGGGACAGGAGTTCACCCCTCCACTTT. It encodes CASSPRDRSSPLHF.

CDR3 residues: CASSLSGQAYEQYF. The CDR3 DNA is TGCGCCAGCAGCTTGAGTGGACAGGCCTACGAGCAGTACTTC. The V gene is TRBV5-1, the J gene TRBJ2-7; 7 positions match TRBD1. CDR3 length: 14 residues. V lost 1 base and J lost 2; bases outside the gene matches: 3. The germline V gene encodes CDR1 SGHRS and CDR2 YFSETQ.

DNA of the CDR3: TGTGCCAGCAGCTTAACGGCGACTAGCGGTCCCTACGAGCAGTACTTC. It yields the protein CASSLTATSGPYEQYF. This rearrangement joins TRBV7-3 to TRBJ2-5, with 9 nucleotides matching TRBD2. The J call is doubtful: the DNA matches TRBJ2-7 better. Germline assignment: CDR1 SGHTA and CDR2 FQGTGA. The CDR3 totals 16 residues.

The V call is TRBV5-1, the J call TRBJ2-5; possibly TRBD2 for D (7 bases). The V gene lost 1 base and the J gene lost 5 bases, with 15 bases spanning the gap. This CDR3 spans 15 amino acids. Germline CDR1 is SGHRS and CDR2 is YFSETQ. The CDR3 reads CASSLLRGGEETQYF. CDR3 DNA sequence: TGCGCCAGCAGCTTGTTGAGGGGGGGCGAGGAGACCCAGTACTTC.

The V call is TRBV18, the J call TRBJ2-2; D call uncertain. Germline V CDR1 and CDR2: KGHSH, LQKENI. The CDR3 loop spans 14 amino acids. The V gene lost 6 bases and the J gene lost 2 bases, with 10 bases spanning the gap. For the CDR3, the DNA is TGTGCCAGCTCTCAAGTCAGAAACACCGGGGAGCTGTTTTTT. Its translation is CASSQVRNTGELFF.

This clone was observed a few times. The rearrangement links TRBV19 to TRBJ2-5; tentatively, D is TRBD1 (6 bases). Germline V gene sequence: CDR1 LNHDA, CDR2 SQIVND (reference sequence). Trimming left V 2 bases short and J 5 bases short, with 12 bases between. CDR3 length equals 14 residues. CDR3 in DNA: TGTGCCAGTAGTATATGGGCCAGGGGCGAGACCCAGTACTTC. Protein sequence: CASSIWARGETQYF.

The J gene is TRBJ2-5, the V gene TRBV5-1; D possibly corresponds to TRBD1 (5 bases). V lost 0 bases and J 0 bases, leaving 9 bases between the germline ends. CDR3 size: 15 residues. Germline V CDR1 and CDR2: SGHRS, YFSETQ. CDR3 amino acids: CASSLAPGYQETQYF. CDR3 bases: TGCGCCAGCAGCTTGGCGCCAGGGTACCAAGAGACCCAGTACTTC.

V and J are TRBV9 and TRBJ2-3, with D unclear. V lost 4 bases, J lost 2 bases, and 5 bases lay in between. The CDR3 has 12 amino acids. Germline CDR1 and CDR2: SGDLS and YYNGEE. The CDR3 region has the DNA TGTGCCAGCAGCCCCGACACAGATACGCAGTATTTT. This codes for CASSPDTDTQYF.

A word on this clone: Different DNA sequences within this sample yield the same CDR3. V and J are TRBV19 and TRBJ2-6, with 7 positions matching TRBD1. The germline V gene encodes CDR1 LNHDA and CDR2 SQIVND (reference sequence). Trimming at V came to 5 bases and at J to 4 bases, leaving 5 bases not matched to a gene. The CDR3 consists of 15 residues. The CDR3 DNA reads as TGTGCCAGTAGTCCCGACAGGGCCGGGGCCAACGTCCTGACTTTC. Translating gives CASSPDRAGANVLTF. The full variable domain, in which reference TRBV19 and TRBJ2-6 provide the parts outside the CDR3, is DGGITQSPKYLFRKEGQNVTLSCEQNLNHDAMYWYRQDPGQGLRLIYYSQIVNDFQKGDIAEGYSVSREKKESFPLTVTSAQKNPTAFYLCASSPDRAGANVLTFGAGSRLTVL.

The V and J genes are TRBV5-8 and TRBJ2-1; weak D call: TRBD2 (6 bases). Germline lookup yields CDR1 SGHTS and CDR2 YDEGEE. Trimming stripped 0 bases from V and 3 bases from J, with 19 bases between. The CDR3 is 18 amino acids. The CDR3 DNA reads TGTGCCAGCAGCTTGGGGCTCGACCGGGGGTCGGACTACAATGAGCAGTTCTTC. Residues: CASSLGLDRGSDYNEQFF. Full variable domain (outside the CDR3, taken from reference TRBV5-8 and TRBJ2-1): EAGVTQSPTHLIKTRGQQATLRCSPISGHTSVYWYQQALGLGLQFLLWYDEGEERNRGNFPPRFSGRQFPNYSSELNVNALELEDSALYLCASSLGLDRGSDYNEQFFGPGTRLTVL.

V and J are TRBV7-2 and TRBJ1-4; the D is unclear. The CDR3 extends over 13 amino acids. V gave up 5 bases and J gave up 5 bases, with 9 bases separating them. Germline V gives CDR1 SGHTA, CDR2 FQGNSA. CDR3 amino acids: CASSPRVNEKLFF. CDR3 nucleotide sequence: TGTGCCAGCAGCCCAAGGGTAAATGAAAAACTGTTTTTT.